This section outlines one T cell receptor beta chain sequence together with its context. This clonotype was observed many times. The specificity of this receptor is unknown. Base qualities are not provided; no much larger clone lies one nucleotide away. This sample was taken from a study of regulatory T cells in long-lasting Graves disease (TCRdb year 2021). About the full investigation: In the newly diagnosed Graves' disease group, patients had been taking antithyroid drugs for less than 3 months. Peripheral blood TCR sequencing and RNA sequencing compared persistent Graves' disease patients with newly diagnosed Graves' disease patients. The study was conducted in China and was registered as a clinical trial. A total of some 33 samples were covered by TCR sequencing, comprising approximately 13 persistent and around 20 newly diagnosed Graves' disease patients.

What the study reported, not specific to this receptor: Persistent patients shared more public clonotypes among themselves (around 2,500) than newly diagnosed patients did (nearly 1,000). As a limitation, the authors acknowledged that the small sample size may reduce accuracy. Sequencing and analysis were restricted to the TCR beta chain. Lower TCR Shannon entropy and fewer highly expanded clones were observed in persistent Graves' disease patients than in newly diagnosed patients, which suggested clonal expansion. TRBV28, TRBJ1-2 and TRBJ2-5 were preferentially used in persistent disease, while TRBV20-1 and TRBJ2-1 were favored in newly diagnosed disease. Peripheral blood alone was examined, since thyroid tissue, which constituted the primary lesion, could not be accessed.

What the time point label conveys for this sample: newly diagnosed GD, antithyroid drugs for less than 3 months. For both TCR sequencing and RNA sequencing, RNA was extracted from PBMCs in TRIzol. Graves' disease was diagnosed according to American Thyroid Association guidelines. Patients were recruited from an endocrinology department in Xi'an, China. From each patient, around 9.3 milliliters of peripheral blood was collected into an EDTA anticoagulant tube. Ficoll Paque Plus density gradient separation was used to isolate PBMCs, and no further T cell sorting was done. An Agilent 2100 Bioanalyzer and agarose gel were used to assess RNA quality, and a NanoDrop 2000 was used to measure RNA concentration. Counted from cysteine to phenylalanine, this CDR3 has 15 amino acids. Of all the DNA, just the CDR3 is kept, 45 bases in frame from base 1. Deletion took 5 bases off V and 2 bases off J, with a span of 16 bases between the germline ends.

Library construction relied on multiplex PCR. Sequencing instrument: Illumina HiSeq 4000. iRepertoire HTBI primers and Arm-PCR amplification of CDR3 regions were used to construct TCR beta libraries. Gel purification was performed on PCR products prior to sequencing. Per the original workflow: Gene usage analysis of CDR3 amino acid clonotypes relied on the 62 TRBV and 15 or so TRBJ segments identified across samples. Filtered high-quality paired reads were merged into contigs using COPE and FqMerger. BLAST was used to align contigs to IMGT TRBV, TRBD and TRBJ reference genes, and CDR3 was defined according to IMGT. Any clonotype with a frequency above 0.1% was classified as a highly expanded clone. Repertoire diversity was measured by Shannon entropy, and V-J evenness by the Gini coefficient. Clonotypes shared by more than one individual were considered public. The public sequencing data were trimmed at Q25 with fastp and processed into clonotypes with MiXCR by TCRdb, which kept only in-frame beta chains. CDR3 protein sequences are deduplicated, and each keeps its most common genes and DNA. The V and J calls here are based on TCRdb, not the publication. The sample data list about 540,000 distinct CDR3 sequences, and approximately 12% of these were observed just once. 8% to 10% of the sample is in the top ten clones.

The same sample was also studied in work on T cells in Graves' hyperthyroidism and ophthalmopathy. The second study also describes: A patient counted as having stable Graves' hyperthyroidism if no progression to ophthalmopathy occurred over 18 months of follow-up. Hyperthyroidism patients were newly diagnosed, had a disease duration of under 2 months, and were aged 18 to 65 years. Any patient with an uncontrolled infection, another autoimmune disease, pregnancy or lactation was excluded. Clinical symptoms, serum thyroxine and TRAb, thyroid ultrasound, and orbital computed tomography formed the basis for the diagnoses. For the first round of RT-PCR on the TCR CDR3, the HTBI primer set was used together with the Qiagen OneStep RT-PCR kit. Most expanded thyroid clonotypes (frequency above 0.001) were also detected in blood, suggesting blood repertoires may reflect thyroid immune responses. Ophthalmopathy was separated from stable hyperthyroidism by a 13 V-J signature model, with approximately 90% sensitivity and about 81% specificity obtained in cross-validation and 80%/75% obtained in testing. In validation, the model predicted progression to ophthalmopathy a median of approximately 6.3 months before onset, with over 60% sensitivity and almost 75% specificity. TCR V-J signatures able to tell the groups apart were searched for in a discovery cohort of 90 to 100 patients, of whom fewer than 45 had Graves' ophthalmopathy and around 57 had stable Graves' hyperthyroidism. Prospective prediction of ophthalmopathy was tested in an independent validation cohort consisting of some 18 hyperthyroidism patients and some 15 patients who later progressed to ophthalmopathy. The approximately 90 discovery patients were randomly split 7:3 into training and test sets. In six Graves' hyperthyroidism patients, the study also compared T-cell repertoires from thyroid tissue with T-cell repertoires from blood. After blood sampling, hyperthyroidism patients were treated with methimazole at a starting dose of 30 mg daily, and ophthalmopathy patients were treated with high-dose intravenous methylprednisolone. Libraries were constructed in a second round of multiplex PCR, after which size selection and purification were carried out. The libraries were sequenced on an Illumina HiSeq2000 using paired-end 100 bp reads. SOAPnuke was used to process the raw data, with reads discarded if the reads contained adapters or uncalled bases, had a mean Phred below 15, or lacked an exact constant-primer or identifier match. COPE v1.2.5 was used to merge high-quality paired reads, and clonotypes were defined as unique nucleotide sequences. Clonotypes were aligned to IMGT TRBV, TRBD and TRBJ reference segments using MiTCR v1.1. The analysis included only V-J combinations with a frequency above 0.0001, which together covered roughly 99% of the repertoires. The TCS score was defined as F50 (clonal expansion) divided by E x V (chaos), with BLOSUM62-based TCRdist calculated between CDR3 peptides within each V-J. Welch's t-statistics and random forest reduced 500 to 650 V-J features to roughly 13, which were used in a naive Bayes classifier (R e1071). Sample size was not statistically predetermined, and blinding of investigators to group allocation was not performed. The paper reports TCR Vbeta CDR3 sequencing of approximately 130 peripheral blood samples: 43 ophthalmopathy, fewer than 85 hyperthyroidism and 17 progressor patients.

The sequence derives from a man in his thirties or forties with Graves disease. Donor details come from another sample of the same person, matched by shared clones. The sequence links TRBV12-3 or TRBV12-4 to TRBJ2-7, and TRBD2 may be the D gene, going by 7 matching bases. The input for sequencing was peripheral blood mononuclear cells (PBMCs), taken at new diagnosis, from a patient treated with antithyroid drugs. The CDR3 region reads CASSRGGRATYEQYF. The nucleotide sequence reads as follows: TGTGCCAGCAGTCGCGGGGGCAGGGCTACCTACGAGCAGTACTTC.